These T cell receptor beta chains were read from a single sample in a study of cytomegalovirus exposure and HLA in healthy donors. Generated by immunoSEQ multiplex PCR, the TCRdb table keeps only in-frame clones and is missing some. The sample has around 140,000 clones; around two thirds are singletons. The sequenced material came from PBMCs. The receptors were sampled from a woman between 55 and 75 years old in good health and CMV-seropositive. CDR3s include the opening cysteine and the closing phenylalanine or tryptophan. The D gene is left open where the match is weak. Clone sizes are given selectively: once, few, many, or a class where the clone is expanded.

v_gene	d_gene	abundance	j_gene	CDR3aa	CDR3nt
TRBV2	TRBD1	.	TRBJ2-7	CASSVMTGIGVEQYF	TGTGCCAGCAGTGTTATGACAGGGATAGGAGTCGAGCAGTACTTC
TRBV5-1	TRBD1	once	TRBJ2-1	CASRTTGGLNNEQFF	TGCGCCAGCCGCACCACAGGGGGCCTGAACAATGAGCAGTTCTTC
TRBV28	TRBD1	.	TRBJ1-5	CASSGTTGVRQPQHF	TGTGCCAGCAGTGGGACAACAGGGGTTAGGCAGCCCCAGCATTTT
TRBV7-9	.	.	TRBJ2-3	CASSLVSGTITDTQYF	TGTGCCAGCAGCTTGGTGAGCGGCACTATCACAGATACGCAGTATTTT
TRBV28	TRBD1	.	TRBJ2-4	CASSSRPRTGLAKNIQYF	TGTGCCAGCAGTTCTCGCCCCCGGACAGGGTTAGCCAAAAACATTCAGTACTTC
TRBV6-1	TRBD2	.	TRBJ2-2	CASTLAANTGELFF	TGTGCCAGCACACTAGCGGCGAACACCGGGGAGCTGTTTTTT
TRBV27	.	.	TRBJ1-2	CASSWGPRGGEYGYTF	TGTGCCAGCAGCTGGGGGCCTCGGGGTGGCGAATATGGCTACACCTTC
TRBV4-1	TRBD2	.	TRBJ2-3	CASSQIAGGSDTQYF	TGCGCCAGCAGCCAAATAGCGGGTGGGTCAGATACGCAGTATTTT
TRBV9	TRBD1	.	TRBJ1-1	CASSPGQGAAEAFF	TGTGCCAGCAGCCCGGGACAGGGGGCCGCTGAAGCTTTCTTT
TRBV5-4	TRBD2	few	TRBJ2-7	CASSLTASGNYEQYF	TGTGCCAGCAGCTTGACCGCTAGCGGGAACTACGAGCAGTACTTC
TRBV7-9	.	.	TRBJ2-7	CASSSYRENDEQYF	TGTGCCAGCAGCTCCTACCGGGAGAATGACGAGCAGTACTTC
TRBV6-6	TRBD1	few	TRBJ1-2	CASSRSAGTGDGYTF	TGTGCCAGCAGTAGATCCGCCGGGACAGGGGACGGCTACACCTTC
TRBV2	.	.	TRBJ1-2	CASREPQGSGGYTF	TGTGCCAGCAGGGAACCACAGGGTTCGGGAGGCTACACCTTC
TRBV7-2	.	.	TRBJ2-5	CASSLVRETQYF	TGTGCCAGCAGCTTAGTCCGGGAGACCCAGTACTTC
TRBV11-2	TRBD1	.	TRBJ2-3	CASSFTDRGSTDTQYF	TGTGCCAGCAGCTTCACCGACAGGGGGAGCACAGATACGCAGTATTTT
TRBV27	.	once	TRBJ2-1	CASSLWGGGSDNEQFF	TGTGCCAGCAGTTTATGGGGGGGCGGATCGGACAATGAGCAGTTCTTC
TRBV7-3	TRBD1	.	TRBJ2-7	CASSLTGTGGDEQYF	TGTGCCAGCAGTCTTACCGGGACAGGGGGCGACGAGCAGTACTTC